This T cell receptor (beta chain) was captured in a study of molecular identifiers for immune sequencing clone quantification. TCRdb fed the PCR reads into MiXCR, producing one record per CDR3 protein. In the table there are over 600,000 distinct CDR3 sequences, roughly 21% of which are singletons. Germline assignment: CDR1 LGHNA and CDR2 YSLEER. CDR3 length: 14 amino acids. Points on this clonotype: Possible read error: a much larger clone is one base away.

The clonotype originates from a human donor in good health. Some libraries in this study had Jurkat cell RNA spiked in. The sample comprised naive CD8+ T cells from blood, with Jurkat cell RNA spiked in. Subset denoted: FACS-sorted CD8+CD4-CCR7+CD45RA+ naive T cells. The chain is built from TRBV4-3 and TRBJ2-7; D assignment may be TRBD1 or TRBD2 (5 bases each). The CDR3 here is CASSQDTGHYQQYF. CDR3 in DNA: TGCGCCAGCAGCCAAGATACGGGGCACTACCAGCAGTACTTC.